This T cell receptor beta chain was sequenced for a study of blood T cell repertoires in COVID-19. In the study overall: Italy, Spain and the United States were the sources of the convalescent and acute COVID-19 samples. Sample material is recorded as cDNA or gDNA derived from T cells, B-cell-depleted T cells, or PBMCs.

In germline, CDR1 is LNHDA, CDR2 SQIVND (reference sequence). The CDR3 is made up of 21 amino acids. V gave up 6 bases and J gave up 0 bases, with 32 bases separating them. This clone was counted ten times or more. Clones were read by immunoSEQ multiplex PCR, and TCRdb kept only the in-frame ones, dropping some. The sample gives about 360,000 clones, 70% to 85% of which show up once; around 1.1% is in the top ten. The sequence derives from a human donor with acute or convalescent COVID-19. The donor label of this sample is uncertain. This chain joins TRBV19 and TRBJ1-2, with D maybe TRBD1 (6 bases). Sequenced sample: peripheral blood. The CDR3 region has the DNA TGTGCCAGTAGCCCAGAGGGCATACAGGGTTGGGCTGAGGAAGCTAACTATGGCTACACCTTC. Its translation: CASSPEGIQGWAEEANYGYTF.